Following are 17 T cell receptor beta chains from one sample sequenced in a study of response to subunit inactivated influenza vaccine. TCRdb reprocessed the RT-PCR reads with MiXCR, giving one entry per CDR3 protein. This table holds some 800,000 distinct CDR3 sequences, approximately 22% found once. The sample consisted of PBMCs from blood, taken around 5 days after vaccination. The source is a man between 50 and 59 years old who received an inactivated influenza vaccine.

V and J are TRBV18 and TRBJ2-2; D might be TRBD1 (6 bases). The CDR3 loop spans 14 amino acids. Germline CDR1 KGHSH, CDR2 LQKENI. V was shortened by 2 bases and J by 7 bases, with 11 bases between the two germline ends. Here the CDR3 reads CASSPNTGSGELFF. CDR3 bases: TGTGCCAGCTCACCAAATACAGGGAGCGGGGAGCTGTTTTTT.

The rearrangement joins TRBV19 to TRBJ2-2; no definite D call. CDR1 and CDR2 from the germline V gene are LNHDA and SQIVND (reference sequence). V lost 1 base and J 6 bases, leaving 6 bases between the germline ends. This CDR3 contains 13 residues. The CDR3, as DNA: TGTGCCAGTAGTATAGGAAGGGCCGGGGAGCTGTTTTTT. Translation: CASSIGRAGELFF.

This clonotype was counted at least ten times. This sequence joins TRBV20-1 and TRBJ2-1; 11 nucleotides agree with TRBD2. The germline V gene has CDR1 DFQATT and CDR2 SNEGSKA (reference sequence). The junction had 10 bases not matched to a gene; V was cut back by 1 base and J by 8 bases. This CDR3 contains 16 residues. Written as DNA, the CDR3 is TGCAGTGCTAGAGGTCAGGGACTAGCGGACCTGGATGAGCAGTTCTTC. Its translation is CSARGQGLADLDEQFF.

The genes are TRBV5-1 and TRBJ2-1; 8 nucleotides match TRBD2. Trimming took 4 bases from V and 8 from J; bases not matched to a gene: 8. CDR1 SGHRS and CDR2 YFSETQ come from the germline V gene. The CDR3 has 14 amino acids. The CDR3 loop is CASSPAGDIDEQFF. DNA of the CDR3: TGCGCCAGCAGCCCAGCGGGGGATATTGATGAGCAGTTCTTC.

The chain employs TRBV6-2 or TRBV6-3 and TRBJ2-3; 8 nucleotides line up with TRBD2. The V gene's germline CDR1 is MNHEY and CDR2 SVGEGT. The CDR3 is made up of 14 amino acids. V trimming: 6 bases; J trimming: 9 bases; junction bases outside the gene matches: 11. CDR3 coding DNA: TGTGCCAGCAGCCGAGCGAGCACGGGAGGGACGCAGTATTTT. Its protein is CASSRASTGGTQYF.

This clonotype was seen a few times. This chain joins TRBV20-1 and TRBJ2-1; 7 bases agree with TRBD2. Germline loops: CDR1 DFQATT, CDR2 SNEGSKA (reference sequence). Germline trimming cut 5 bases from V and 6 bases from J; bases unmatched to any gene: 16. CDR3 length equals 16 residues. The CDR3 protein is CSAPRSGGRSRNEQFF. The CDR3 DNA sequence: TGCAGTGCTCCCCGGTCGGGCGGGAGAAGTCGCAATGAGCAGTTCTTC.

With respect to this clonotype: The CDR3 ends on some other residue instead of the conserved phenylalanine or tryptophan, so this is likely a read error. The chain has TRBV7-9 and TRBJ2-1; 12 bases match TRBD2. Germline V gives CDR1 SEHNR, CDR2 FQNEAQ (reference sequence). The CDR3 runs 14 residues. J lost 7 bases, V lost 8 bases, and 6 bases had no gene match. CDR3 sequence reads: CASLTSGRLNEQFY. In DNA, the CDR3 is TGTGCCAGCCTTACTAGCGGGAGGCTAAATGAGCAGTTCTAC.

The chain couples TRBV20-1 to TRBJ2-1, with 8 nucleotides matching TRBD2. The CDR3 length is 16 residues. Per germline, CDR1 DFQATT and CDR2 SNEGSKA (reference sequence). Trimming at V came to 0 bases and at J to 1 base, leaving 5 bases not matched to a gene. This CDR3 reads CSARETSGPSYNEQFF. DNA for the CDR3: TGCAGTGCTAGAGAAACTAGCGGACCATCCTACAATGAGCAGTTCTTC.

The chain uses TRBV7-2 and TRBJ2-5, with D unresolved. V lost 2 bases and J 5 bases, leaving 15 bases between the germline ends. This CDR3 contains 15 residues. The V gene's germline CDR1 is SGHTA and CDR2 FQGNSA. The CDR3 region is CASSLSRKGTETQYF. Here the CDR3 DNA reads TGTGCCAGCAGCTTATCACGGAAGGGTACGGAGACCCAGTACTTC.

This clonotype has a handful of counts. The chain couples TRBV20-1 to TRBJ2-3; 9 positions agree with TRBD1. J was trimmed by 11 bases and V by 4 bases; bases with no gene match: 7. Germline CDR1 and CDR2: DFQATT and SNEGSKA (reference sequence). The CDR3 has 12 amino acids. CDR3 amino acids: CSATHRDREQYF. The CDR3 DNA follows: TGCAGTGCTACACACCGGGACAGGGAGCAGTATTTT.

The V call is TRBV29-1, the J call TRBJ2-7; weak D call: TRBD1 (7 bases). Trimming removed 6 bases from V and 4 bases from J, with 19 bases in between. CDR3 length: 14 amino acids. CDR1 and CDR2 from the germline V gene are SQVTM and ANQGSEA. Written as DNA, the CDR3 is TGCAGCGTCAGGGGGGTGGAGGGAGGATACGAGCAGTACTTC. This gives the protein CSVRGVEGGYEQYF.

V is TRBV25-1 and J is TRBJ2-1, with 15 bases lining up with TRBD2. The ends lost 5 bases at V and 10 bases at J; junction bases unmatched: 9. Looked up from germline, CDR1 is MGHDK and CDR2 is SYGVNS. CDR3 length: 16 residues. The CDR3 protein is CASSLRTSGGAGEQFF. DNA for the CDR3: TGTGCCAGCAGTCTTAGGACTAGCGGGGGGGCCGGAGAGCAGTTCTTC.

There are a few counts of this clonotype. The V gene is TRBV21-1, the J gene TRBJ1-2; the table assigns TRBD1, which was not confirmed against the DNA. TRBV21-1 is reported as a pseudogene. This CDR3 region has 18 residues. The CDR3 DNA sequence: TGTGCCACCTTATCCGGGACAGGGACGGGGAGGACTTGCTATGGCTACACCTTC. Protein: CATLSGTGTGRTCYGYTF.

This clonotype was seen more than once but under ten times. The V call is TRBV7-9, the J call TRBJ1-1, with no clear D. The CDR3 contains 16 residues. The germline V and J ends were trimmed by 5 bases and 6 bases, with 22 bases remaining between them. Germline CDR1 is SEHNR and CDR2 is FQNEAQ (reference sequence). CDR3 nucleotide sequence: TGTGCCAGCAGCCTTCCGGTTAGCTCTCCCGGTTCTGAAGCTTTCTTT. It translates to CASSLPVSSPGSEAFF.

In this sample, this clonotype turned up many times. The gene calls are TRBV19 and TRBJ2-1, with D uncertain. Trimming left V 3 bases short and J 10 bases short, with 7 bases between. This CDR3 spans 11 amino acids. Looked up from germline, CDR1 is LNHDA and CDR2 is SQIVND (reference sequence). The CDR3 loop is CASSIGREQFF. The CDR3, as DNA: TGTGCCAGTAGTATCGGGCGCGAGCAGTTCTTC.

This clonotype has only a few counts. The chain carries TRBV28 and TRBJ2-5, with TRBD2 matching over 7 bases. The CDR3 contains 15 residues. V trimming: 3 bases; J trimming: 5 bases; junction bases outside the gene matches: 9. The germline CDR1 and CDR2 sequences are MDHEN and SYDVKM. CDR3 DNA sequence: TGTGCCAGCAGTTTGGAAATGGCCGGGAGGGAGACCCAGTACTTC. As protein: CASSLEMAGRETQYF.

V and J are TRBV12-3 or TRBV12-4 and TRBJ2-2; 8 bases fit TRBD1. The CDR3 contains 14 residues. Trimming took 6 bases from V and 6 from J; bases not matched to a gene: 6. The CDR3 reads CASSSAGGSGELFF. The CDR3 DNA follows: TGTGCCAGCAGCAGTGCAGGGGGCTCCGGGGAGCTGTTTTTT.